This is a list of T cell receptor beta chains from one sample in a study of cytomegalovirus exposure and HLA in healthy donors. Repertoires were generated with immunoSEQ multiplex PCR, while TCRdb's copy carries only in-frame clones and drops some. The repertoire holds 55,000 to 80,000 clones, 85% seen once, with roughly 10% in the top ten. Source material: PBMCs. These receptor sequences come from a female donor in good health and CMV-seronegative. Each CDR3 is given with its conserved first and last residue. Fields, in order: clone size, D gene, CDR3 length, V gene, J gene, CDR3 DNA, CDR3 protein. The D gene is left open where the match is weak. Some rows have no size entry. The others give once, few or many, or a class for an expanded clone.

size: -
D: -
length: 15
V: TRBV6-1
J: TRBJ2-2
DNA: TGTGCCAGCAGTGAACCCGGGGAGAACACCGGGGAGCTGTTTTTT
CDR3: CASSEPGENTGELFF

size: -
D: TRBD2
length: 17
V: TRBV5-1
J: TRBJ2-3
DNA: TGCGCCAGCAGCCGTCGGACTAGCGGGAAGGGGACAGATACGCAGTATTTT
CDR3: CASSRRTSGKGTDTQYF

size: -
D: TRBD1
length: 14
V: TRBV7-9
J: TRBJ2-7
DNA: TGTGCCAGCAGCCGGACAGGGGCACTATACGAGCAGTACTTC
CDR3: CASSRTGALYEQYF

size: -
D: -
length: 16
V: TRBV10-2
J: TRBJ2-4
DNA: TGCGCCAGCAGCCCTGGGCGAGCCGTAGCCAAAAACATTCAGTACTTC
CDR3: CASSPGRAVAKNIQYF

size: once
D: TRBD1
length: 14
V: TRBV6-5
J: TRBJ2-2
DNA: TGTGCCAGCAAGGGGCAGGGGGCAACCGGGGAGCTGTTTTTT
CDR3: CASKGQGATGELFF

size: -
D: TRBD2
length: 16
V: TRBV9
J: TRBJ2-1
DNA: TGTGCCAGCAGCGCTACTAGCGGGAGGGCGTACAATGAGCAGTTCTTC
CDR3: CASSATSGRAYNEQFF

size: -
D: -
length: 11
V: TRBV28
J: TRBJ2-5
DNA: TGTGCCAGCAGTTTGAGGGAGACCCAGTACTTC
CDR3: CASSLRETQYF

size: -
D: -
length: 15
V: TRBV6-1
J: TRBJ2-1
DNA: TGTGCCAGCAGTGAAGCTCGGAGCCGGGAATATGAGCAGTTCTTC
CDR3: CASSEARSREYEQFF

size: -
D: TRBD2
length: 12
V: TRBV2
J: TRBJ2-7
DNA: TGTGCCAGCGGGAGGGTGAGGTACGAGCAGTACTTC
CDR3: CASGRVRYEQYF

size: -
D: -
length: 15
V: TRBV6-5
J: TRBJ1-3
DNA: TGTGCCACAAAGGACCTTCGGGACTCTAGAAACACCATATATTTT
CDR3: CATKDLRDSRNTIYF

size: -
D: -
length: 18
V: TRBV29-1
J: TRBJ1-2
DNA: TGCAGCGTTGAAGAAAGCGACCCGGGACACTTTTTAACCTATGGCTACACCTTC
CDR3: CSVEESDPGHFLTYGYTF

size: -
D: -
length: 15
V: TRBV2
J: TRBJ1-5
DNA: TGTGCCAGCAGTGATGCTGGCGGGAGCAATCAGCCCCAGCATTTT
CDR3: CASSDAGGSNQPQHF

size: -
D: TRBD1
length: 12
V: TRBV29-1
J: TRBJ2-7
DNA: TGCAGCGCCGGGACAGGGGTCCACGAGCAGTACTTC
CDR3: CSAGTGVHEQYF

size: -
D: TRBD2
length: 16
V: TRBV11-2
J: TRBJ2-7
DNA: TGTGCCAGCAGCTCCCTCGCTAGCGGGAGAATGTACGAGCAGTACTTC
CDR3: CASSSLASGRMYEQYF

size: -
D: -
length: 11
V: TRBV7-8
J: TRBJ2-7
DNA: TGTGCCAGCAGCTTACAGGGAGGGCAGTACTTC
CDR3: CASSLQGGQYF

size: -
D: TRBD1
length: 17
V: TRBV6-1
J: TRBJ1-5
DNA: TGTGCCAGCAGTGCATTGACAGGGGGTCTGGGTAATCAGCCCCAGCATTTT
CDR3: CASSALTGGLGNQPQHF

size: -
D: -
length: 15
V: TRBV28
J: TRBJ1-5
DNA: TGTGCCAGCAGTCCCCGAACAGGGAGCAATCAGCCCCAGCATTTT
CDR3: CASSPRTGSNQPQHF

size: -
D: -
length: 14
V: TRBV18
J: TRBJ1-4
DNA: TGTGCCAGCTCACAGGGGTCAACTAATGAAAAACTGTTTTTT
CDR3: CASSQGSTNEKLFF

size: -
D: TRBD1
length: 13
V: TRBV11-2
J: TRBJ1-1
DNA: TGTGCCAGCAGCGAGACAGGGAGCACTGAAGCTTTCTTT
CDR3: CASSETGSTEAFF

size: -
D: -
length: 15
V: TRBV9
J: TRBJ2-7
DNA: TGTGCCAGCAGCGTAGGAGCGGCTAGCTCCTACGAGCAGTACTTC
CDR3: CASSVGAASSYEQYF

size: few
D: -
length: 13
V: TRBV6-1
J: TRBJ2-5
DNA: TGTGCCAGCAGTGAACACAGCAAAGAGACCCAGTACTTC
CDR3: CASSEHSKETQYF

size: -
D: TRBD1
length: 16
V: TRBV7-2
J: TRBJ1-5
DNA: TGTGCCAGCAGCCCCAGGGGGACCTTGAGCAATCAGCCCCAGCATTTT
CDR3: CASSPRGTLSNQPQHF

size: -
D: -
length: 15
V: TRBV2
J: TRBJ2-4
DNA: TGTGCCAGCAGTGACCCCGGGGTCGTCAAAAACATTCAGTACTTC
CDR3: CASSDPGVVKNIQYF

size: -
D: -
length: 18
V: TRBV21-1
J: TRBJ2-1
DNA: TGTGCCAGCAGCCCTGATGGTGGAGCCCGGGGGTGTATCTATGAGCAGTTCTTC
CDR3: CASSPDGGARGCIYEQFF

size: -
D: -
length: 14
V: TRBV19
J: TRBJ2-7
DNA: TGTGCCAGTAACCCGCCAGGGGCGATTTACGAGCAGTACTTC
CDR3: CASNPPGAIYEQYF

size: -
D: TRBD2
length: 15
V: TRBV6-1
J: TRBJ2-5
DNA: TGTGCCAGCAGTGTTGAGCTAGCGGGGGCCTCGACCCAGTACTTC
CDR3: CASSVELAGASTQYF

size: once
D: TRBD1
length: 14
V: TRBV2
J: TRBJ1-1
DNA: TGTGCCAGCAGCCGGGACAGGGATTTCACTGAAGCTTTCTTT
CDR3: CASSRDRDFTEAFF

size: few
D: TRBD1
length: 17
V: TRBV27
J: TRBJ1-1
DNA: TGTGCCAGCAGTTTCCGGACAGGGGGCACCCAGAACACTGAAGCTTTCTTT
CDR3: CASSFRTGGTQNTEAFF

size: -
D: TRBD2
length: 14
V: TRBV27
J: TRBJ2-7
DNA: TGTGCCAGCAGCGGGCTAGCGGGAGCCTACGAGCAGTACTTC
CDR3: CASSGLAGAYEQYF